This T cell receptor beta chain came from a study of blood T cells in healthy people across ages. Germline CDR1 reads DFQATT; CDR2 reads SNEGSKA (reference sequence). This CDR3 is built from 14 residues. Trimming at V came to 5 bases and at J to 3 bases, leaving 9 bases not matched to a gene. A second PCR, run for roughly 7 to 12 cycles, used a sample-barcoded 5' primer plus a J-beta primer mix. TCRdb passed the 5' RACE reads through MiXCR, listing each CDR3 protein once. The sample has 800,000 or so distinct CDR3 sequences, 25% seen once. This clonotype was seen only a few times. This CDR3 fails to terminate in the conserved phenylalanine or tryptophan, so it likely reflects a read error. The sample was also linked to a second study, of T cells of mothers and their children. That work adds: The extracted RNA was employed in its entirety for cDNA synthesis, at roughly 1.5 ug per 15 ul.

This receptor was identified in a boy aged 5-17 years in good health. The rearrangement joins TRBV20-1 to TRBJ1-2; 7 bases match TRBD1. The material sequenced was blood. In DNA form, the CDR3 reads TGCAGTGCTGCGACAGGGTGGGGAGACTATGGCTACACCCTC. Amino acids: CSAATGWGDYGYTL.